These 21 T cell receptor beta chains were sequenced from one sample in a study of shared clonotypes between healthy human individuals. Generated by immunoSEQ multiplex PCR, the TCRdb table keeps only in-frame clones and is missing some. The sample yields roughly 680,000 clones, 55% to 80% seen once. Source material: memory CD4+ T cells sorted from blood. Regarding subset: CD45RA-negative fraction. The origin of the receptors is a woman aged 25 to 45 in good health.

The chain joins TRBV27 to TRBJ2-7, with TRBD1 matching 9 bases. The V segment lost 6 bases and the J segment 6 bases; nucleotides outside the gene matches: 6. The CDR3 extends over 13 amino acids. Germline V gene lookup returns CDR1 MNHEY and CDR2 SMNVEV (reference sequence). The CDR3 protein is CASSRQGVGEQYF. The CDR3 DNA reads as TGTGCCAGCAGCCGACAGGGGGTCGGCGAGCAGTACTTC.

The V and J genes are TRBV6-5 and TRBJ2-5; TRBD1 matches at 9 bases. The germline gives CDR1 MNHEY, CDR2 SVGAGI. The CDR3 sequence is 13 residues long. V trimming: 5 bases; J trimming: 7 bases; junction bases outside the gene matches: 5. CDR3: CASSGQGMGTQYF. CDR3 DNA: TGTGCCAGCAGTGGACAGGGGATGGGGACCCAGTACTTC.

This sequence joins TRBV28 and TRBJ2-5; D may be TRBD2 (6 bases). Trimming took off 2 bases at V and 2 bases at J, with 12 bases between the two ends. Germline assignment: CDR1 MDHEN and CDR2 SYDVKM. The CDR3 loop spans 15 amino acids. The chain's CDR3 is CASSLGGTLQETQYF. For the CDR3, the DNA is TGTGCCAGCAGTTTAGGCGGGACCCTACAAGAGACCCAGTACTTC.

The J gene is TRBJ1-2, the V gene TRBV6-6; 7 bases map to TRBD1. The CDR3 totals 12 residues. V was clipped by 11 bases and J by 4 bases; unmatched bases: 7. Germline CDR1 reads MNHNY; CDR2 reads SVGAGI (reference sequence). The CDR3 loop is CASGEGAYGYTF. CDR3 nucleotide sequence: TGTGCCTCGGGGGAGGGGGCCTATGGCTACACCTTC.

The count of this clone is one. A single base separates this from a much larger clone, so it may be a read error. The rearrangement joins TRBV6-5 to TRBJ1-5; the match to TRBD1 covers 7 bases. The V segment lost 5 bases and the J segment 2 bases; nucleotides outside the gene matches: 3. The CDR3 totals 14 residues. Per the germline V gene, CDR1 is MNHEY and CDR2 is SVGAGI. CDR3: CASSGTGGNQPQHF. The DNA for the CDR3 is TGTGCCAGCAGTGGAACAGGGGGCAATCAGCCCCAGCATTTT.

The J gene is TRBJ1-1, the V gene TRBV2; 8 nucleotides align to TRBD1. Trimming removed 5 bases from V and 0 bases from J; junction bases left unmatched: 11. The CDR3 extends over 17 amino acids. CDR1 SNHLY and CDR2 FYNNEI come from the germline V gene. In DNA form, the CDR3 reads TGTGCCAGCAGTTCCGGGACAGGTCCGATTTTGAACACTGAAGCTTTCTTT. It is translated as CASSSGTGPILNTEAFF.

The genes are TRBV30 and TRBJ1-1; 8 positions match TRBD1. The CDR3 is 15 residues long. The ends lost 4 bases at V and 0 bases at J; junction bases unmatched: 7. The germline V gene has CDR1 GTSNPN and CDR2 SVGIG (reference sequence). The CDR3 DNA reads TGTGCCTGGATACGGCTCAGGGGGCTGAACACTGAAGCTTTCTTT. Encoded protein: CAWIRLRGLNTEAFF.

This sequence joins TRBV9 and TRBJ2-2; D not certain. Germline V gene data show CDR1 as SGDLS and CDR2 as YYNGEE. The CDR3 length is 16 residues. V lost 0 bases and J 5 bases, leaving 14 bases between the germline ends. The CDR3 bases are TGTGCCAGCAGCGTAGCTATTCGAGTAGGGACCGGGGAGCTGTTTTTT. Translating gives CASSVAIRVGTGELFF. Filled out from reference TRBV9 and TRBJ2-2, the complete variable domain reads DSGVTQTPKHLITATGQRVTLRCSPRSGDLSVYWYQQSLDQGLQFLIQYYNGEERAKGNILERFSAQQFPDLHSELNLSSLELGDSALYFCASSVAIRVGTGELFFGEGSRLTVL.

To note about this clone: Other DNA sequences in this specimen translate into the identical CDR3. The rearrangement joins TRBV28 to TRBJ1-5; unclear D gene. The CDR3 consists of 12 residues. The germline V gene encodes CDR1 MDHEN and CDR2 SYDVKM. V was pared by 6 bases and J by 3 bases, with 6 bases between. CDR3 bases: TGTGCCAGCAGCCCTCCCAATCAGCCCCAGCATTTT. Protein sequence: CASSPPNQPQHF.

This clone has a handful of counts. The chain couples TRBV7-2 to TRBJ2-3; 11 nucleotides line up with TRBD2. The CDR3 extends over 13 amino acids. With 5 bases clipped from V and 6 bases from J, the junction kept 1 base outside the gene matches. Germline lookup yields CDR1 SGHTA and CDR2 FQGNSA. This CDR3 reads CASSRTSGDTQYF. CDR3 in DNA: TGTGCCAGCAGCCGGACTAGCGGGGATACGCAGTATTTT.

The rearrangement links TRBV28 to TRBJ1-1; D call uncertain. Germline values: CDR1 MDHEN, CDR2 SYDVKM. The length of the CDR3 is 16 residues. The germline V and J ends were trimmed by 4 bases and 1 base, with 16 bases remaining between them. The CDR3 spells CASSSSQRSSNTEAFF. The CDR3 DNA follows: TGTGCCAGCAGTTCGTCCCAAAGATCGTCGAACACTGAAGCTTTCTTT.

The chain has TRBV11-2 and TRBJ2-7; D ambiguous. The CDR3 sequence is 10 residues long. V gave up 5 bases and J gave up 6 bases, with 5 bases separating them. Germline V gene sequence: CDR1 SGHAT, CDR2 FQNNGV. The CDR3: CASSRGEQYF. The DNA for the CDR3 is TGTGCCAGCAGCCGCGGCGAGCAGTACTTC.

This clone showed up just once. The rearrangement joins TRBV4-1 to TRBJ2-2, with 7 bases matching TRBD2. Germline V gene sequence: CDR1 MGHRA, CDR2 YSYEKL. V lost 0 bases to trimming and J lost 4 bases; unmatched junction nucleotides: 17. This CDR3 is 20 amino acids long. As DNA, the CDR3 is TGCGCCAGCAGCCAAGATAATTATTTTGAGGCGGGAGTTGTCACCGGGGAGCTGTTTTTT. This codes for CASSQDNYFEAGVVTGELFF.

To note about this clone: One base away lies a much larger clone, so this may be a sequencing read error. Other nucleotide sequences from this sample produce the same CDR3. The chain couples TRBV11-3 to TRBJ2-3, with 7 bases that match TRBD1. The trim removed 4 bases at V and 1 base at J, leaving 2 bases unmatched. Germline lookup yields CDR1 SGHNT and CDR2 YENEEA. CDR3 length equals 14 residues. CDR3 DNA sequence: TGTGCCAGCAGCTCCGGACAGGGCACAGATACGCAGTATTTT. Amino acid sequence: CASSSGQGTDTQYF.

The chain links TRBV20-1 to TRBJ1-2; unclear D gene. Trimming removed 5 bases at V and 5 bases at J, with 6 bases between. CDR3 length equals 10 residues. Germline V gene data show CDR1 as DFQATT and CDR2 as SNEGSKA (reference sequence). CDR3 protein: CSASSYGYTF. In DNA, the CDR3 is TGCAGTGCTTCCTCGTATGGCTACACCTTC.

V and J are TRBV5-1 and TRBJ2-7; D gene unclear. The CDR3 is made up of 13 amino acids. The V gene's germline CDR1 is SGHRS and CDR2 YFSETQ. V shed 4 bases and J shed 5 bases, with 13 bases lying between them. CDR3 DNA: TGCGCCAGCAGCCCCTCGCCTTGGGACGAGCAGTACTTC. Its translation: CASSPSPWDEQYF. The full variable domain, its missing parts supplied by reference TRBV5-1 and TRBJ2-7, is KAGVTQTPRYLIKTRGQQVTLSCSPISGHRSVSWYQQTPGQGLQFLFEYFSETQRNKGNFPGRFSGRQFSNSRSEMNVSTLELGDSALYLCASSPSPWDEQYFGPGTRLTVT.

The CDR3 DNA follows: TGCGCCAGCAGCTTGGGGCTAGCGGGGTCGTGGGGCACAGATACGCAGTATTTT. As protein: CASSLGLAGSWGTDTQYF. The V call is TRBV5-1, the J call TRBJ2-3, with TRBD2 identical over 9 bases. The CDR3 consists of 18 residues. Losses at the gene ends were 0 bases for V and 1 base for J; bases not matched to a gene: 9. Germline-derived CDR1 and CDR2 are SGHRS and YFSETQ.

J is TRBJ1-1 and V is TRBV25-1; the D gene is possibly TRBD1 (5 bases). The V end was cut by 7 bases, the J end by 3 bases, with 18 bases between. Germline V gives CDR1 MGHDK, CDR2 SYGVNS. The CDR3 length is 15 residues. The CDR3 protein is CASTPRGGAYTEAFF. As DNA, the CDR3 is TGTGCCAGCACCCCAAGGGGAGGGGCGTACACTGAAGCTTTCTTT.

The chain recombines TRBV4-1 with TRBJ2-2; D is ambiguous. CDR3 size: 12 residues. The ends were cut back, 3 bases at V and 7 bases at J, with 6 bases in the middle. From germline, CDR1 is MGHRA and CDR2 YSYEKL. CDR3 sequence (DNA): TGCGCCAGCAGCCACCCTTTCGGGGAGCTGTTTTTT. It is translated as CASSHPFGELFF.

The CDR3 spells CASRTGADEKLFF. The CDR3 nucleotides read TGCGCCAGCAGAACAGGGGCGGATGAAAAACTGTTTTTT. The chain has TRBV5-1 and TRBJ1-4; 7 bases are shared with TRBD1. Germline-derived CDR1 and CDR2 are SGHRS and YFSETQ. The trim removed 5 bases at V and 6 bases at J, leaving 4 bases unmatched. CDR3 size: 13 residues.

CDR3 residues: CASSLGRDTDTQYF. In DNA, the CDR3 is TGTGCCAGCAGCTTGGGGCGGGATACAGATACGCAGTATTTT. V and J are TRBV5-4 and TRBJ2-3, with TRBD2 as a possible D gene (6 bases). Germline CDR1 reads SGHNT; CDR2 reads YYREEE (reference sequence). This CDR3 region has 14 residues. Trimming removed 0 bases from V and 3 bases from J, with 8 bases in between.